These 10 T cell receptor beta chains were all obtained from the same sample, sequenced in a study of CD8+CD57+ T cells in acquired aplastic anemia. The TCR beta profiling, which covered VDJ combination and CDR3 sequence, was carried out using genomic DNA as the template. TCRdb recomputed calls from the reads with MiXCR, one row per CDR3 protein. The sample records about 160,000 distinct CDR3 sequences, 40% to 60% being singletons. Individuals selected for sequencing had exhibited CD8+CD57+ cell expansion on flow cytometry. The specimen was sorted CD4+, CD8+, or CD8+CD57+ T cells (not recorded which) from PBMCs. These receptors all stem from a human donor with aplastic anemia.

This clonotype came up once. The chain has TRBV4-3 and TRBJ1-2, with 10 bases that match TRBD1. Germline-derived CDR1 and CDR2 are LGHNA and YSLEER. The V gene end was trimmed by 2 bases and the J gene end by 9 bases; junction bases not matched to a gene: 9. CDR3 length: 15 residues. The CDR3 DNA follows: TGCGCCAGCAGCCAACCGACAGGGGGCGAGGGGCGCTACACCTTC. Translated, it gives CASSQPTGGEGRYTF.

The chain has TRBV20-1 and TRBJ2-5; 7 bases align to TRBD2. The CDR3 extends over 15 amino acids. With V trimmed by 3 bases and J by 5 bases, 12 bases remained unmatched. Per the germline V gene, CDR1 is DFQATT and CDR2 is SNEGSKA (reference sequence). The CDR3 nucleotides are TGCAGTGCTAGCCGACGGGAGGAGGGAGGGGAGACCCAGTACTTC. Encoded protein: CSASRREEGGETQYF.

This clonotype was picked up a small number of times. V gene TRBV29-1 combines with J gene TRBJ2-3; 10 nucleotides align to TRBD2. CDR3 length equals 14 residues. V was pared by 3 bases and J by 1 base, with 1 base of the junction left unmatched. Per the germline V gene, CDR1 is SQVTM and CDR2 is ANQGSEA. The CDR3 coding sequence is TGCAGCGTTGACCTAGCGGGGGGCACAGATACGCAGTATTTT. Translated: CSVDLAGGTDTQYF.

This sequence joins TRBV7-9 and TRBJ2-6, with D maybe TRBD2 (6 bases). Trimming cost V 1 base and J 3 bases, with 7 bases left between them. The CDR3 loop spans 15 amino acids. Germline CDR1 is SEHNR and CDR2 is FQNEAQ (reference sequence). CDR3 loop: CASSLDGGGANVLTF. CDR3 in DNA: TGTGCCAGCAGCTTAGACGGGGGTGGGGCCAACGTCCTGACTTTC.

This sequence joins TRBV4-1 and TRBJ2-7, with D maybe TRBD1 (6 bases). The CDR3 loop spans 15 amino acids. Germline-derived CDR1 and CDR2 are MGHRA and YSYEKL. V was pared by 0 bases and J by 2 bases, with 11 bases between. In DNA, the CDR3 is TGCGCCAGCAGCCAAGAGGGGGCAAGTACCTACGAGCAGTACTTC. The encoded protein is CASSQEGASTYEQYF.

The CDR3 protein is CASSREQGAGNTIYF. The CDR3 DNA is TGTGCCAGCAGCCGGGAGCAGGGTGCGGGAAACACCATATATTTT. The V gene is TRBV2, the J gene TRBJ1-3; a weak D match, TRBD1 (5 bases). Germline V CDR1 and CDR2: SNHLY, FYNNEI. The CDR3 is 15 residues long. Deletions cut 6 bases from V and 4 bases from J, with 16 bases between.

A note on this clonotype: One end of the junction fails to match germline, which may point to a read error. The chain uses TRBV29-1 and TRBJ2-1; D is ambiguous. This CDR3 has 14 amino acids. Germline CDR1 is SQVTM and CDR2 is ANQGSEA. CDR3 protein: CSTRSPREANGQFF. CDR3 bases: TGCAGCACTCGGAGCCCCCGCGAAGCGAATGGGCAGTTCTTC.

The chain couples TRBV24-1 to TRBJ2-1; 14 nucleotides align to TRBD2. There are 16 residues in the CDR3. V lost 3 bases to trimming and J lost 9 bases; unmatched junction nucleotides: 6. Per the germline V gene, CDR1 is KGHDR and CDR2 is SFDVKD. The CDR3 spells CATSDPGTSGSSEQFF. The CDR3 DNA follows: TGTGCCACCAGTGATCCGGGGACTAGCGGGAGCAGTGAGCAGTTCTTC.

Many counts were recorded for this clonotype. The CDR3 loop reads CASSLYRGNLETQYF. The DNA for the CDR3 is TGTGCCAGCAGCTTATACAGGGGGAACTTGGAGACCCAGTACTTC. V usage is TRBV7-6 and J usage is TRBJ2-5; 8 bases align to TRBD1. Trimming at V came to 2 bases and at J to 5 bases, leaving 7 bases not matched to a gene. The CDR3 contains 15 residues. The germline V gene has CDR1 SGHVS and CDR2 FNYEAQ.

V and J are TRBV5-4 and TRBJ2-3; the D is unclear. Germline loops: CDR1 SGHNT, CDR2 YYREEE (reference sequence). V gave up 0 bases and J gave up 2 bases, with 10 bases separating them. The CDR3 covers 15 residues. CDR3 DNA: TGTGCCAGCAGCTTGGTGGGCAGGAACACAGATACGCAGTATTTT. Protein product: CASSLVGRNTDTQYF.